These T cell receptor beta chains were read from a single sample in a study of T cell repertoires in cytomegalovirus infection. TCRdb called the reads again in MiXCR, with one record for every CDR3 protein. The table has some 220,000 distinct CDR3 sequences, 9% to 15% seen once; the top ten hold 1.5% to 2%. Sequenced: PBMCs. The receptors were gathered from a human donor in good health (CMV status not recorded). Some clones in this sample may be carry-over from other donors' samples. CDR3s include the opening cysteine and the closing phenylalanine or tryptophan. Fields, in order: CDR3 DNA, CDR3 protein, J gene, clone size, V gene, D gene. The D gene is left open where the match is weak. Size is omitted from some rows. Given values are once, few, many or a class for expanded clones.

cdr3_nt: TGTGCCAGCAGCCCCACCGACACGAACACCGGGGAGCTGTTTTTT
cdr3_aa: CASSPTDTNTGELFF
j_call: TRBJ2-2
clone_size: many
v_call: TRBV7-2
d_call: -

cdr3_nt: TGTGCCAGCAGTCCCTACAGGGGATGGAACACCGGGGAGCTGTTTTTT
cdr3_aa: CASSPYRGWNTGELFF
j_call: TRBJ2-2
clone_size: many
v_call: TRBV12-3/TRBV12-4
d_call: TRBD1

cdr3_nt: TGCAGTGCTAGAGTGCCCTCAGGGCAATCCTACAATGAGCAGTTCTTC
cdr3_aa: CSARVPSGQSYNEQFF
j_call: TRBJ2-1
clone_size: few
v_call: TRBV20-1
d_call: -

cdr3_nt: TGTGCCAGCAGCCAATCCGGACAGTCCGGAGATACGCAGTATTTT
cdr3_aa: CASSQSGQSGDTQYF
j_call: TRBJ2-3
clone_size: -
v_call: TRBV3-1
d_call: -

cdr3_nt: TGCGCCAGCAGCCCCGAGGGACTAGCGGGCTACGAGCAGTACTTC
cdr3_aa: CASSPEGLAGYEQYF
j_call: TRBJ2-7
clone_size: -
v_call: TRBV4-3
d_call: TRBD2

cdr3_nt: TGTGCCAGCCGACAGGGAAATCAGCCCCAGCATTTT
cdr3_aa: CASRQGNQPQHF
j_call: TRBJ1-5
clone_size: many
v_call: TRBV25-1
d_call: TRBD1

cdr3_nt: TGCAGTGCTAGGGGCGTCGGACAGGGTAGGATCAATGAGCAGTTCTTC
cdr3_aa: CSARGVGQGRINEQFF
j_call: TRBJ2-1
clone_size: -
v_call: TRBV20-1
d_call: TRBD1

cdr3_nt: TGTGCCAGCAGTCCAAGGCAGGGGCGTCTGTCATACGAGCAGTACTTC
cdr3_aa: CASSPRQGRLSYEQYF
j_call: TRBJ2-7
clone_size: -
v_call: TRBV28
d_call: -

cdr3_nt: TGTGCCAGCAGTTTAGGCCAGGAGGGCACTGAAGCTTTCTTT
cdr3_aa: CASSLGQEGTEAFF
j_call: TRBJ1-1
clone_size: few
v_call: TRBV27
d_call: -

cdr3_nt: TGTGCCAGCAGTTACGACCCGGACGGATTGACTGAAGCTTTCTTT
cdr3_aa: CASSYDPDGLTEAFF
j_call: TRBJ1-1
clone_size: few
v_call: TRBV6-5
d_call: -

cdr3_nt: TGTGCCAGCAGCGCCCCCGGGACAGGGTACTCTGGGGCCAACGTCCTGACTTTC
cdr3_aa: CASSAPGTGYSGANVLTF
j_call: TRBJ2-6
clone_size: many
v_call: TRBV7-3
d_call: TRBD1

cdr3_nt: TGTGCCAGCAGTTACCACGGATACTACGAGCAGTACTTC
cdr3_aa: CASSYHGYYEQYF
j_call: TRBJ2-7
clone_size: -
v_call: TRBV6-6
d_call: -

cdr3_nt: TGCAGTGCTCCCCGCGGGAGGGCCGGAGATACGCAGTATTTT
cdr3_aa: CSAPRGRAGDTQYF
j_call: TRBJ2-3
clone_size: many
v_call: TRBV20-1
d_call: TRBD2

cdr3_nt: TGTGCCAGCAGTTACTCCACGAACACCGGAGGGACCCAGTACTTC
cdr3_aa: CASSYSTNTGGTQYF
j_call: TRBJ2-5
clone_size: -
v_call: TRBV6-6
d_call: -

cdr3_nt: TGTGCCAGCAGGAGCGGCGACAGTAGCAATCAGCCCCAGCATTTT
cdr3_aa: CASRSGDSSNQPQHF
j_call: TRBJ1-5
clone_size: many
v_call: TRBV2
d_call: -

cdr3_nt: TGTGCCAGCAGCTTACGTTCTCAGGGGACCGGGGAGCTGTTTTTT
cdr3_aa: CASSLRSQGTGELFF
j_call: TRBJ2-2
clone_size: -
v_call: TRBV7-9
d_call: -

cdr3_nt: TGTGCCAGCAGTTCTACAGGGTTCCCTGGAAACACCATATATTTT
cdr3_aa: CASSSTGFPGNTIYF
j_call: TRBJ1-3
clone_size: many
v_call: TRBV12-3/TRBV12-4
d_call: -

cdr3_nt: TGTGCCAGCAGCCTAATGGGGTCCGAGGGGGAGCTGTTTTTT
cdr3_aa: CASSLMGSEGELFF
j_call: TRBJ2-2
clone_size: few
v_call: TRBV7-3
d_call: -

cdr3_nt: TGTGCCAGCAGCCGTTCAGGGGGAGGCACTGAAGCTTTCTTT
cdr3_aa: CASSRSGGGTEAFF
j_call: TRBJ1-1
clone_size: many
v_call: TRBV7-3
d_call: TRBD1

cdr3_nt: TGTGCCAGCAGCTTAGCGGGACTAGCGGGAGGCAATGAGCAGTTCTTC
cdr3_aa: CASSLAGLAGGNEQFF
j_call: TRBJ2-1
clone_size: many
v_call: TRBV7-2
d_call: TRBD2

cdr3_nt: TGCAGTGCTAGAAACAGGGAACCGGACCAGCCCCAGCATTTT
cdr3_aa: CSARNREPDQPQHF
j_call: TRBJ1-5
clone_size: few
v_call: TRBV20-1
d_call: -

cdr3_nt: TGTGCTAGTGGTTTGGTAAGAGGGGTGAACACTGAAGCTTTCTTT
cdr3_aa: CASGLVRGVNTEAFF
j_call: TRBJ1-1
clone_size: -
v_call: TRBV12-5
d_call: -

cdr3_nt: TGTGCCAGCAGTCCGAGATTAGGGGGAGATCAGCCCCAGCATTTT
cdr3_aa: CASSPRLGGDQPQHF
j_call: TRBJ1-5
clone_size: many
v_call: TRBV7-2
d_call: -

cdr3_nt: TGTGCCAGCAGCTTTGGGCAGGGCCAGGGTGGGACCCAGTACTTC
cdr3_aa: CASSFGQGQGGTQYF
j_call: TRBJ2-5
clone_size: many
v_call: TRBV7-2
d_call: -

cdr3_nt: TGTGCCAGCAGCACGGGCCTCAGGGTTGGCATTCAGTACTTC
cdr3_aa: CASSTGLRVGIQYF
j_call: TRBJ2-4
clone_size: many
v_call: TRBV7-2
d_call: -

cdr3_nt: TGTGCCAGCAGTGATAGGACAGACGTACATGAGCAGTTCTTC
cdr3_aa: CASSDRTDVHEQFF
j_call: TRBJ2-1
clone_size: many
v_call: TRBV6-6
d_call: -

cdr3_nt: TGTGCCAGCAGCTTAGGAAGGGCAGAGCAGTACTTC
cdr3_aa: CASSLGRAEQYF
j_call: TRBJ2-7
clone_size: -
v_call: TRBV13
d_call: -

cdr3_nt: TGTGCCAGCAGCACCACACTGAACACTGAAGCTTTCTTT
cdr3_aa: CASSTTLNTEAFF
j_call: TRBJ1-1
clone_size: many
v_call: TRBV7-2
d_call: -

cdr3_nt: TGTGCCAGCAGCTTAATCCGTCCAGGGGCAAGGGGAAACACCATATATTTT
cdr3_aa: CASSLIRPGARGNTIYF
j_call: TRBJ1-3
clone_size: many
v_call: TRBV7-2
d_call: -

cdr3_nt: TGTGCCAGTAGTATAGGGGCGGGAAGGGGCACAGATACGCAGTATTTT
cdr3_aa: CASSIGAGRGTDTQYF
j_call: TRBJ2-3
clone_size: -
v_call: TRBV19
d_call: -

cdr3_nt: TGCGCCAGCAGTGAGGGACTTCCTACCGGGGAGCTGTTTTTT
cdr3_aa: CASSEGLPTGELFF
j_call: TRBJ2-2
clone_size: -
v_call: TRBV10-2
d_call: -